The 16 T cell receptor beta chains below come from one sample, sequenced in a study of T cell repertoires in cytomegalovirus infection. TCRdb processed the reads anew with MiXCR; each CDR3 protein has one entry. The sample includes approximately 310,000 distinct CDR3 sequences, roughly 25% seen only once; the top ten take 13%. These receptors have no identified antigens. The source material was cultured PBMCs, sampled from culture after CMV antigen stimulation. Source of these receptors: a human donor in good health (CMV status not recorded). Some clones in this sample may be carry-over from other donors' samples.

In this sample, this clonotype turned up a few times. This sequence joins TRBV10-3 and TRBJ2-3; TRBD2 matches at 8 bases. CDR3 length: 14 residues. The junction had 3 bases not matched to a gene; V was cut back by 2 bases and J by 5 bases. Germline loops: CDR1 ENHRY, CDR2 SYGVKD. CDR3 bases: TGTGCCATCAGTGAGAAGGGGACTAGAGATACGCAGTATTTT. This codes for CAISEKGTRDTQYF.

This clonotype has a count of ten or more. CDR3 sequence: CSASLAGLNEQYF. The CDR3 nucleotides are TGCAGTGCCAGTCTTGCGGGACTAAACGAGCAGTACTTC. The chain combines TRBV20-1 with TRBJ2-7; 7 positions match TRBD2. Looked up from germline, CDR1 is DFQATT and CDR2 is SNEGSKA (reference sequence). J lost 5 bases, V lost 6 bases, and 10 bases had no gene match. CDR3 size: 13 residues.

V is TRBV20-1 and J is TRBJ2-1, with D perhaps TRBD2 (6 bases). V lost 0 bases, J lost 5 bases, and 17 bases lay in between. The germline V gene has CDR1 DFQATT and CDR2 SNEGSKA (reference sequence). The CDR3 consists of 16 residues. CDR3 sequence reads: CSARDRAGRPHNEQFF. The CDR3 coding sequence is TGCAGTGCTAGAGATAGGGCGGGAAGACCCCACAATGAGCAGTTCTTC.

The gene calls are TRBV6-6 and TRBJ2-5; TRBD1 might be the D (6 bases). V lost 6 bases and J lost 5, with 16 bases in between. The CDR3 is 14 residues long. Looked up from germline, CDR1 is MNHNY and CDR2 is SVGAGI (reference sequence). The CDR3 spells CASRPGTTRETQYF. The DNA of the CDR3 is TGTGCCAGCAGGCCCGGGACAACGAGGGAGACCCAGTACTTC.

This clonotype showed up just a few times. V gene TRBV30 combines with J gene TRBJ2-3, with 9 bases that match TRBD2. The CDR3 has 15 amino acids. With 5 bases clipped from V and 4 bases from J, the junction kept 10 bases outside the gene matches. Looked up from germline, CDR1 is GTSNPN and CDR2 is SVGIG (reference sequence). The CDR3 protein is CAWPLGLASPDTQYF. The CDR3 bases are TGTGCCTGGCCCCTCGGACTAGCGTCCCCAGATACGCAGTATTTT.

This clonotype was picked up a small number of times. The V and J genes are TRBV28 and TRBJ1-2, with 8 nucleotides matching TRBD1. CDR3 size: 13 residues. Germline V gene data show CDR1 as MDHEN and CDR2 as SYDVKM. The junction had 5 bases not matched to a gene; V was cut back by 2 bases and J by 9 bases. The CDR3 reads CASSLLDRESYTF. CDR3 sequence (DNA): TGTGCCAGCAGTTTACTGGACAGGGAAAGCTACACCTTC.

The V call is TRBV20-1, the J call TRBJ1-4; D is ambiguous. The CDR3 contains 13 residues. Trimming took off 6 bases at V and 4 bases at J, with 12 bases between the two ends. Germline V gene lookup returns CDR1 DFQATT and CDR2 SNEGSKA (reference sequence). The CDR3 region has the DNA TGCAGTGCAAGAATAAGGATTAATGAAAAACTGTTTTTT. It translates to CSARIRINEKLFF.

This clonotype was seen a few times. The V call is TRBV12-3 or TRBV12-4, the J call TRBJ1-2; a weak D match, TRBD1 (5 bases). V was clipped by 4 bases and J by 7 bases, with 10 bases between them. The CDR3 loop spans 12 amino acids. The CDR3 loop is CASSSSGAGYTF. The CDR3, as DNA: TGTGCCAGCAGTTCCTCTGGGGCTGGCTACACCTTC.

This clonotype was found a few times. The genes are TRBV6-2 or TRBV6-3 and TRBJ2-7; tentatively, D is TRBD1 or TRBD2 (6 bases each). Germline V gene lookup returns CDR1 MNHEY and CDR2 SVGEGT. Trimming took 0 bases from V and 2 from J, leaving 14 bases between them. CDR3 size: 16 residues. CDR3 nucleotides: TGTGCCAGCAGTTACTCGAAGGGGGGCTACGCCTACGAGCAGTACTTC. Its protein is CASSYSKGGYAYEQYF.

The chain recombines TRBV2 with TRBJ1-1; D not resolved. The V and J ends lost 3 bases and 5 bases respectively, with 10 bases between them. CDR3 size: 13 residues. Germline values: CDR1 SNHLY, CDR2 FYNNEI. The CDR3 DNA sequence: TGTGCCAGCAGTGAGAGGTGGGGAACTGAAGCTTTCTTT. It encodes CASSERWGTEAFF. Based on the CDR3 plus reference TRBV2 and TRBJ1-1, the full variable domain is EPEVTQTPSHQVTQMGQEVILRCVPISNHLYFYWYRQILGQKVEFLVSFYNNEISEKSEIFDDQFSVERPDGSNFTLKIRSTKLEDSAMYFCASSERWGTEAFFGQGTRLTVV.

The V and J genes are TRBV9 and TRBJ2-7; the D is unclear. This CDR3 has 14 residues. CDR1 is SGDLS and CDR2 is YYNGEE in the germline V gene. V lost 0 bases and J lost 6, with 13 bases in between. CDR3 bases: TGTGCCAGCAGCGTAGTGGCTAGTCCCCGCGAGCAGTACTTC. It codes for CASSVVASPREQYF.

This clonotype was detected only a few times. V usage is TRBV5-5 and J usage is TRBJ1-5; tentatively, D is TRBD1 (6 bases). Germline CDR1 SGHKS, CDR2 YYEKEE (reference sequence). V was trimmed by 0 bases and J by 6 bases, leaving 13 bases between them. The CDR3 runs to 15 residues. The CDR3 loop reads CASSLGPGATQPQHF. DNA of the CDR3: TGTGCCAGCAGCTTGGGTCCAGGGGCGACTCAGCCCCAGCATTTT.

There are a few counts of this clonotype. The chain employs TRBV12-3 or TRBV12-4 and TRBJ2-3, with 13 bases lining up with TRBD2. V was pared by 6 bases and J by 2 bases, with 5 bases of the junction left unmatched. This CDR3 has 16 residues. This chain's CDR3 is CASRPGLAGITDTQYF. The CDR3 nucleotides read TGTGCCAGCAGACCGGGACTAGCGGGGATCACAGATACGCAGTATTTT.

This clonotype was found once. The CDR3: CASSQERDSNLPGGYTF. The CDR3 DNA sequence: TGCGCCAGCAGCCAAGAGCGGGACAGCAATCTGCCGGGGGGCTACACCTTC. The chain recombines TRBV4-1 with TRBJ1-2, with 7 bases identical to TRBD1. The CDR3 has 17 amino acids. The V gene's germline CDR1 is MGHRA and CDR2 YSYEKL. Losses at the gene ends were 0 bases for V and 8 bases for J; bases not matched to a gene: 15.

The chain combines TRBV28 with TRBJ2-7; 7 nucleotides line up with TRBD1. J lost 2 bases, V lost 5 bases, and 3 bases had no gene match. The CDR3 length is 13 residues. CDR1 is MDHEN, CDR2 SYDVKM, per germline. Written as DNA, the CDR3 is TGTGCCAGCAGTCACGACAGGGCCTACGAGCAGTACTTC. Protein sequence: CASSHDRAYEQYF.

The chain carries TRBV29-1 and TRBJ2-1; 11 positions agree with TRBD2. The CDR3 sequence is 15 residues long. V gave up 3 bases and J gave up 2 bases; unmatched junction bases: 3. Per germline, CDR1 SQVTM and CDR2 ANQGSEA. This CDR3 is CSVEGSGRAYNEQFF. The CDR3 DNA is TGCAGCGTTGAGGGTAGCGGGAGGGCCTACAATGAGCAGTTCTTC.